This T cell receptor (beta chain) appears in the sequencing data of a study of blood T cell repertoires in COVID-19. This clone appeared a single time. Measured with immunoSEQ multiplex PCR; TCRdb has only the in-frame clones, and not every one. The repertoire has about 230,000 clones, approximately 81% of them found once; the top ten carry just under 1%. Per the germline V gene, CDR1 is MNHNS and CDR2 is SASEGT. The CDR3 totals 17 residues. V lost 4 bases to trimming and J lost 1 base; unmatched junction nucleotides: 1. This chain uses TRBV6-1 with TRBJ2-6; 13 bases match TRBD2. This clonotype was sampled from a man aged 40-49 years with acute or convalescent COVID-19. What was sequenced was peripheral blood. The CDR3 here is CASSGTSGGSGANVLTF. The CDR3 nucleotides read TGTGCCAGCAGTGGGACTAGCGGGGGTTCTGGGGCCAACGTCCTGACTTTC.